The T cell receptor (beta chain) described here comes from a study of T cells in Graves' hyperthyroidism and ophthalmopathy (dated by TCRdb to the late 2010s). For context, the study as a whole: Peripheral blood samples were taken at initial diagnosis, before any treatment was given. TCR V-J signatures able to tell the groups apart were searched for in a discovery cohort of some 100 patients, of whom 43 had Graves' ophthalmopathy and roughly 58 had stable Graves' hyperthyroidism. Prospective prediction of ophthalmopathy was tested in an independent validation cohort of 18 to 20 hyperthyroidism patients and 17 patients who later progressed to ophthalmopathy. The roughly 91 discovery patients were randomly divided into training and test sets at a 7:3 ratio. In more than 5 Graves' hyperthyroidism patients, the study also compared T-cell repertoires from thyroid tissue with T-cell repertoires from blood. Once sampling was done, hyperthyroidism patients were given methimazole at a starting dose of 30 mg daily, whereas ophthalmopathy patients were given high-dose intravenous methylprednisolone. According to the paper, TCR Vbeta CDR3 sequencing was carried out on over 130 peripheral blood samples, which came from approximately 43 ophthalmopathy, 75 to 80 hyperthyroidism and approximately 17 progressor patients. Study-wide conclusions, independent of this receptor: Blood samples also contained most of the expanded thyroid clonotypes (frequency above 0.001), which suggests that blood repertoires may reflect thyroid immune responses. In validation, progression to ophthalmopathy was predicted by the model with about 70% sensitivity and around 76% specificity, a median of roughly 6.4 months before onset. No statistical method was used to fix the sample size in advance, and group allocation was not hidden from the investigators. A 13 V-J signature model separated ophthalmopathy from stable hyperthyroidism, with approximately 87% sensitivity and roughly 84% specificity in cross-validation and 80%/75% in testing.

Regarding this clonotype: Its antigen is currently not known. One base away there is no much larger clone; base qualities are not given.

Ophthalmopathy patients had moderately to severely active disease, Clinical Activity Score of at least 3, NOSPECS grade of at least 4, and duration under 3 months. The study excluded patients with uncontrolled infections, other autoimmune diseases, pregnancy or lactation. Diagnoses relied on clinical symptoms, serum thyroxine and TRAb, thyroid ultrasound and orbital computed tomography. Ficoll-Paque density gradient centrifugation was used to isolate PBMCs from around 10 ml of fresh peripheral blood. Trizol reagent was used to extract total RNA, and RNA quality was then checked on an Agilent 2100 Bioanalyzer. There are 18 amino acids in the CDR3, from cysteine to phenylalanine inclusive. CDR3 DNA only is kept here, 54 bases in frame from base 1. Sequences DFQATT (CDR1) and SNEGSKA (CDR2) are obtained from the germline V gene (reference sequence). The germline ends are 32 bases apart after V is trimmed by 5 bases and J by 9 bases.

Amplification of TCR beta CDR3 regions was carried out from RNA transcripts. The TCR CDR3 was subjected to a first round of RT-PCR using the HTBI primer set and the Qiagen OneStep RT-PCR kit. Libraries were constructed in a second round of multiplex PCR, after which size selection and purification were performed. Sequencing of the libraries was done on an Illumina HiSeq2000 using paired-end 100 bp reads. Per the authors' processing: SOAPnuke was used to process the raw data, throwing out any read that contained adapters or uncalled bases, had a mean Phred below 15, or lacked an exact constant-primer or identifier match. COPE v1.2.5 was used to merge the high-quality paired reads, and each unique nucleotide sequence was defined as a clonotype. MiTCR v1.1 was used to align the clonotypes against IMGT TRBV, TRBD and TRBJ reference segments. Analysis was restricted to V-J combinations with a frequency above 0.0001, which covered about 99% of repertoires. The TCS score was defined as F50 (clonal expansion) divided by E x V (chaos), with BLOSUM62-based TCRdist calculated between CDR3 peptides within each V-J. Welch's t-statistics and random forest reduced around 510 V-J features to 13, which were used in a naive Bayes classifier (R e1071). Through fastp at Q25 and MiXCR, TCRdb rebuilt clones from the public reads, retaining in-frame beta chains. Every CDR3 protein is listed once, alongside the most common genes and DNA of its rows. The V and J calls shown here were made by TCRdb, not taken from the authors' results. The sample yields about 300,000 distinct CDR3 sequences; around 20% were counted once. The top ten clonotypes cover about two fifths of the sample.

The sequencing sample was made of blood. This sequence originates from a man aged 50 to 59 with Graves' ophthalmopathy. The rearrangement joined TRBV20-1 to TRBJ1-5; matching of 5 bases hints at TRBD1 as the D gene. The CDR3 sequence is CSALGLGTSPRDGWPQHF. The nucleotides are TGCAGTGCTTTGGGTCTCGGGACTTCCCCTCGGGATGGTTGGCCCCAGCATTTT.